This T cell receptor (beta chain) emerged from a study of blood T cell repertoires in COVID-19. Looking at the study overall: Samples of COVID-19 (acute and convalescent) were obtained from the United States, Italy and Spain. T cells, B-cell-depleted T cells, or PBMCs provided the cDNA or gDNA that served as material.

Source study methods: Reference gene primer amplification yielded estimated nucleated cell counts. Only in-frame clones appear in the TCRdb table, and some are missing; sequencing was by immunoSEQ multiplex PCR. The V and J calls and clone size are taken from that table; D and trimming were inferred from the DNA. The data hold approximately 200,000 clones, with 85% to 90% observed a single time. From germline, CDR1 is LNHDA and CDR2 SQIVND (reference sequence). The CDR3 covers 16 residues. V lost 3 bases to trimming and J lost 3 bases; unmatched junction nucleotides: 10. This TCR was recovered from a man in his 60s who had recovered from COVID-19. J is TRBJ1-2 and V is TRBV19, with 7 bases identical to TRBD1. The specimen was peripheral blood. CDR3: CASSMGRQGDHYGYTF. CDR3 sequence (DNA): TGTGCCAGTAGTATGGGTAGGCAGGGGGATCACTATGGCTACACCTTC.